These T cell receptor beta chains were read from a single sample in a study of blood T cell repertoires in COVID-19. TCRdb's table, derived via immunoSEQ multiplex PCR, lists solely in-frame clones and lacks some. The sample records around 260,000 clones, 65% to 90% being singletons. The sequencing input was peripheral blood. The receptors were gathered from a human donor in a cohort sampled during active COVID-19. Each CDR3 is given with its conserved first and last residue. A D gene is named only where the DNA matches it firmly. Clone size appears in some rows only: once, few, many, or a class for an expanded clone.

d_call	j_call	v_call	clone_size	cdr3_aa	cdr3_nt
TRBD1	TRBJ2-7	TRBV18	few	CASSPLGQGNEQYF	TGTGCCAGCTCACCCTTAGGACAGGGCAACGAGCAGTACTTC
TRBD2	TRBJ2-1	TRBV11-3	.	CASSLAVGTSGRASVEQFF	TGTGCCAGCAGCTTAGCGGTTGGGACTAGCGGGAGGGCCTCCGTTGAGCAGTTCTTC
.	TRBJ2-1	TRBV6-4	.	CASSDSFRSYNEQFF	TGTGCCAGCAGTGACTCCTTTCGGTCCTACAATGAGCAGTTCTTC
.	TRBJ2-6	TRBV27	.	CASSYEPSSSGANVLTF	TGTGCCAGCAGTTACGAGCCGTCAAGCTCTGGGGCCAACGTCCTGACTTTC
.	TRBJ2-5	TRBV6-4	.	CASSDGGQETQYF	TGTGCCAGCAGTGACGGAGGACAAGAGACCCAGTACTTC
TRBD1	TRBJ2-7	TRBV11-3	.	CASSWGQGASYEQYF	TGTGCCAGCAGCTGGGGACAGGGGGCCTCCTACGAGCAGTACTTC
TRBD1	TRBJ2-5	TRBV7-8	.	CASSQGTGEETQYF	TGTGCCAGCAGCCAAGGGACAGGGGAAGAGACCCAGTACTTC
.	TRBJ2-7	TRBV5-1	.	CASSLAPGDEQYF	TGCGCCAGCAGCTTGGCGCCAGGGGACGAGCAGTACTTC
.	TRBJ2-2	TRBV7-3	once	CASSISHPGELFF	TGTGCCAGCAGCATCAGTCATCCCGGGGAGCTGTTTTTT
.	TRBJ1-4	TRBV7-9	.	CASSTRGANEKLFF	TGTGCCAGCAGCACCAGGGGCGCTAATGAAAAACTGTTTTTT